The 10 T cell receptor beta chains reported below all come from one sample, sequenced in a study of blood T cell repertoires in COVID-19. Sequencing used immunoSEQ multiplex PCR; TCRdb keeps in-frame clones, though not all of them. The sample records about 240,000 clones, roughly 76% being singletons. The sample comprised peripheral blood. The receptors originated from a woman older than 75 with COVID-19, enrolled during active disease.

This sequence joins TRBV18 and TRBJ2-1; a weak D match, TRBD2 (6 bases). The CDR3 loop spans 12 amino acids. V was clipped by 4 bases and J by 8 bases, with 9 bases between them. CDR1 and CDR2 (germline): KGHSH, LQKENI. CDR3 in amino acids: CASSLSGDEQFF. CDR3 DNA sequence: TGTGCCAGCTCACTTTCGGGGGATGAGCAGTTCTTC.

This clone has a single count. The chain couples TRBV4-3 to TRBJ2-1, with 8 bases matching TRBD2. V gave up 1 base and J gave up 8 bases; unmatched junction bases: 4. The germline V gene encodes CDR1 LGHNA and CDR2 YSLEER. This CDR3 contains 14 residues. The DNA of the CDR3 is TGCGCCAGCAGCCAAGCCGGGAGGGGGGATGAGCAGTTCTTC. It codes for CASSQAGRGDEQFF.

This clone was detected once. The J gene is TRBJ1-2, the V gene TRBV3-1 (or the pseudogene TRBV3-2); 7 nucleotides align to TRBD1. There are 14 residues in the CDR3. The trim removed 4 bases at V and 1 base at J, leaving 3 bases unmatched. The germline gives CDR1 LGHDT, CDR2 YNNKEL (reference sequence). The CDR3, as DNA: TGTGCCAGCAGCCGCAACAGGGGTAACTATGGCTACACCTTC. As protein: CASSRNRGNYGYTF.

The gene calls are TRBV6-5 and TRBJ1-6; perhaps TRBD1 as D (5 bases). Germline V CDR1 and CDR2: MNHEY, SVGAGI. There are 13 residues in the CDR3. Between the trimmed V and J ends, which lost 7 bases and 9 bases, there was a span of 13 bases. The CDR3 spells CASNRGQASPLHF. The CDR3, as DNA: TGTGCCAGCAATCGAGGACAAGCTTCACCCCTCCACTTT.

The V and J genes are TRBV9 and TRBJ1-3; 10 bases agree with TRBD1. Germline assignment: CDR1 SGDLS and CDR2 YYNGEE. The CDR3 is 17 residues long. V lost 3 bases to trimming and J lost 3 bases; unmatched junction nucleotides: 9. CDR3 sequence (DNA): TGTGCCAGCAGCGACCGGGACAGGGGAAGAATTGGAAACACCATATATTTT. Translation gives CASSDRDRGRIGNTIYF.

The genes are TRBV5-1 and TRBJ2-3; TRBD2 matches at 8 bases. Germline trimming cut 0 bases from V and 1 base from J; bases unmatched to any gene: 4. Per germline, CDR1 SGHRS and CDR2 YFSETQ. This CDR3 has 16 residues. CDR3 loop: CASSLGSSGGTDTQYF. CDR3 DNA sequence: TGCGCCAGCAGCTTGGGGAGTAGCGGGGGCACAGATACGCAGTATTTT.

The chain couples TRBV27 to TRBJ1-6; 7 bases are a match to TRBD1. The CDR3 totals 15 residues. After removal of 5 bases from V and 10 bases from J, the junction contained 11 bases not matched to a gene. Germline V gives CDR1 MNHEY, CDR2 SMNVEV (reference sequence). CDR3 nucleotide sequence: TGTGCCAGCAGTCAGGTGGTGACAGGGTTATCACCCCTCCACTTT. This encodes CASSQVVTGLSPLHF.

The CDR3 loop is CASSRGQGFFGNTIYF. The DNA for the CDR3 is TGTGCCAGCAGTAGGGGACAGGGATTTTTCGGAAACACCATATATTTT. The chain employs TRBV27 and TRBJ1-3; 9 bases map to TRBD1. The V and J ends lost 5 bases and 4 bases, in that order; junction bases with no gene match: 9. This CDR3 is 16 amino acids long. The germline V gene has CDR1 MNHEY and CDR2 SMNVEV (reference sequence).

The chain joins TRBV18 to TRBJ1-1; weak D call: TRBD1 (5 bases). CDR1 and CDR2 (germline): KGHSH, LQKENI. Deletions cut 2 bases from V and 1 base from J, with 8 bases between. The CDR3 is 14 amino acids. The CDR3, as DNA: TGTGCCAGCTCACCAACAGGCACGAACACTGAAGCTTTCTTT. It codes for CASSPTGTNTEAFF.

The gene calls are TRBV7-9 and TRBJ1-1; D ambiguous. V shed 2 bases and J shed 0 bases, with 7 bases lying between them. This CDR3 has 14 residues. Germline CDR1 reads SEHNR; CDR2 reads FQNEAQ (reference sequence). CDR3 DNA sequence: TGTGCCAGCAGCTTATTACAGATGAACACTGAAGCTTTCTTT. This sequence encodes CASSLLQMNTEAFF. Based on the CDR3 plus reference TRBV7-9 and TRBJ1-1, the full variable domain is DTGVSQNPRHKITKRGQNVTFRCDPISEHNRLYWYRQTLGQGPEFLTYFQNEAQLEKSRLLSDRFSAERPKGSFSTLEIQRTEQGDSAMYLCASSLLQMNTEAFFGQGTRLTVV.